This is a list of T cell receptor beta chains from one sample in a study of cytomegalovirus exposure and HLA in healthy donors. Sequenced by immunoSEQ multiplex PCR; TCRdb stores in-frame clones only, minus some. Of 150,000 to 200,000 clones listed, 65% to 85% are singletons. The material sequenced was PBMCs. These receptors all stem from a man aged 40-50 years in good health and CMV-seropositive. Each CDR3 is given with its conserved first and last residue. Not every row has a clone size; where given, it reads once, few, many or a size class.

J	V	size	CDR3
TRBJ2-1	TRBV7-8	NA	CASSYLQGVRYNEQFF
NA	TRBV2	NA	CASSPGQEGEQYF
TRBJ1-2	TRBV2	NA	CASSEKEGGNYGYTF
TRBJ2-3	TRBV11-3	NA	CASSLVFADTQYF
TRBJ2-2	TRBV4-3	NA	CASSPGPNTGELFF
TRBJ2-3	TRBV5-1	NA	CASSLAVISDTQYF
TRBJ2-1	TRBV6-5	few	CASSGGDNEQFF
TRBJ1-6	TRBV25-1	NA	CASSDPGQGNYSPLHF
TRBJ2-7	TRBV7-2	few	CASSLVLPQLNEQYF
TRBJ1-2	TRBV5-4	NA	CASSPPGQLSYGYTF
TRBJ2-7	TRBV11-1	NA	CASSALTGGTDEQYF
TRBJ1-5	TRBV27	NA	CASSLQGSDQPQHF
TRBJ1-1	TRBV19	NA	CASSTAAMNTEAFF
TRBJ1-2	TRBV7-2	once	CASSLGTQGLGYGYTF
TRBJ2-7	TRBV7-2	few	CASSLISYEQYF
TRBJ2-3	TRBV14	NA	CASSQNRGFTDTQYF
TRBJ1-6	TRBV5-4	NA	CASSDLVQGRNSPLHF
TRBJ2-2	TRBV2	NA	CASSGSGISNTGELFF
TRBJ2-7	TRBV19	NA	CASSPRDRGVNYEQYF
TRBJ1-5	TRBV7-2	few	CASSGGSVLAQPQHF
TRBJ1-1	TRBV28	NA	CASILGGTEAFF
TRBJ1-2	TRBV11-2	NA	CASSSPRGGIGSNYGYTF
TRBJ2-1	TRBV19	NA	CASSTTGTGGRKLRPYNEQFF
TRBJ1-2	TRBV7-2	once	CASSLARQGGYTF
TRBJ1-1	TRBV5-1	NA	CASSTLNTEAFF
TRBJ2-3	TRBV5-4	NA	CASSLLAGGLGTQYF
TRBJ1-4	TRBV2	NA	CASKIGEKLFF
TRBJ1-4	TRBV29-1	few	CSASSATNEKLFF
TRBJ2-5	TRBV5-1	NA	CASSTGTSGGLETQYF
TRBJ1-2	TRBV9	NA	CASSAGYSYGYTF
TRBJ1-5	TRBV7-9	NA	CASSLGGVGQPQHF
TRBJ1-1	TRBV19	few	CASGRGMNTEAFF
TRBJ1-6	TRBV11-2	NA	CASSLDGGNNSPLHF
TRBJ1-1	TRBV2	NA	CASSEARSSRDTEAFF
TRBJ2-1	TRBV5-1	NA	CASSLVAGRPYNEQFF
NA	TRBV4-2	NA	CASSQIGTGVAYEQYF
TRBJ1-5	TRBV10-2	once	CASRPGTGGNQPQHF
TRBJ1-5	TRBV6-5	NA	CASSFWSHDQPQHF
TRBJ1-1	TRBV7-9	few	CASSSEYGAFF
TRBJ1-1	TRBV6-5	NA	CASSMTRESTEAFF
TRBJ2-7	TRBV30	NA	CAWSPARGFSYEQYF
TRBJ2-5	TRBV30	NA	CAWSRQQETQYF
TRBJ2-2	TRBV7-3	NA	CASSRFRQGDAGELFF
TRBJ2-4	TRBV5-1	many	CASSLDSGKNIQYF
TRBJ1-3	TRBV2	NA	CASKPGSGNTIYF
TRBJ1-1	TRBV5-1	NA	CASSLGPARNTEAFF
TRBJ2-1	TRBV7-9	NA	CSSSVLGTGGIF
TRBJ2-2	TRBV11-3	once	CASSLDSVGELFF
TRBJ2-5	TRBV7-3	NA	CASSIQETQYF
TRBJ1-4	TRBV4-1	few	CASSQDGGRGEKLFF
TRBJ1-5	TRBV4-1	few	CASSWDRRSNQPQHF
TRBJ1-2	TRBV19	NA	CASRTAPSDGYTF
TRBJ1-4	TRBV9	NA	CASSVGHATNEKLFF